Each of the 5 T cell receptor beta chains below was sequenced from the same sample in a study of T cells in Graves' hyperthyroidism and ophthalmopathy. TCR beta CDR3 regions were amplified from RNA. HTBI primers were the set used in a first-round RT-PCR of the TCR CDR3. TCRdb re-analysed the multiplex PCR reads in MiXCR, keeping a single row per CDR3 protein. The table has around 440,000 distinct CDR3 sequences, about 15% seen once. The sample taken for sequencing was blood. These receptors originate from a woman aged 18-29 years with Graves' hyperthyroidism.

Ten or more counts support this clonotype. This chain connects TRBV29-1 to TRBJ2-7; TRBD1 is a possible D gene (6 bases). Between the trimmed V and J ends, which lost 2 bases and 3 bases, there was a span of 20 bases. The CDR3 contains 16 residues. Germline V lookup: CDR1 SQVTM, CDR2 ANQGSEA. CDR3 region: CSVEILQGFSYYEQYF. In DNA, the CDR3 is TGCAGCGTTGAAATCCTACAGGGATTCTCTTACTACGAGCAGTACTTC.

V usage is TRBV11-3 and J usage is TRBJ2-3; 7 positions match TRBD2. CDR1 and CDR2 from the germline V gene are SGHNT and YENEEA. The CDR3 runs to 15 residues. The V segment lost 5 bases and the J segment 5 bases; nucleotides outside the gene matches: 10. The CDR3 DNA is TGTGCCAGCAGCCAAGATGGGACTATGGAAGATACGCAGTATTTT. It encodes CASSQDGTMEDTQYF.

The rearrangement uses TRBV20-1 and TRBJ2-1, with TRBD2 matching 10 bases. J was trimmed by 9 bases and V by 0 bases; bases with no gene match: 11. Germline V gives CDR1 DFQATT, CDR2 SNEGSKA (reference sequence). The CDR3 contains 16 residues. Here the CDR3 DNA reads TGCAGTGCTAGAGATCAGGGGGCTAGCGGGAGTTCTGAGCAGTTCTTC. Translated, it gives CSARDQGASGSSEQFF.

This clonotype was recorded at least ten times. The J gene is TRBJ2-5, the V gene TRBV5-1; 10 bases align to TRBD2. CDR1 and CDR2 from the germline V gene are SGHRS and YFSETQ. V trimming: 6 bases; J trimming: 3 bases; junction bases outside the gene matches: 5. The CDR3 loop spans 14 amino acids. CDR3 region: CASKLGLAEETQYF. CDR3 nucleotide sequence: TGCGCCAGCAAGCTTGGACTAGCGGAAGAGACCCAGTACTTC.

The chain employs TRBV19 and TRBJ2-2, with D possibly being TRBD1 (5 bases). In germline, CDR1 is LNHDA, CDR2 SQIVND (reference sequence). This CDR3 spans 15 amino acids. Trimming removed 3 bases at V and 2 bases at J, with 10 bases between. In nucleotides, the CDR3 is TGTGCCAGTAGTATGGGGCGGATTAACACCGGGGAGCTGTTTTTT. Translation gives CASSMGRINTGELFF.